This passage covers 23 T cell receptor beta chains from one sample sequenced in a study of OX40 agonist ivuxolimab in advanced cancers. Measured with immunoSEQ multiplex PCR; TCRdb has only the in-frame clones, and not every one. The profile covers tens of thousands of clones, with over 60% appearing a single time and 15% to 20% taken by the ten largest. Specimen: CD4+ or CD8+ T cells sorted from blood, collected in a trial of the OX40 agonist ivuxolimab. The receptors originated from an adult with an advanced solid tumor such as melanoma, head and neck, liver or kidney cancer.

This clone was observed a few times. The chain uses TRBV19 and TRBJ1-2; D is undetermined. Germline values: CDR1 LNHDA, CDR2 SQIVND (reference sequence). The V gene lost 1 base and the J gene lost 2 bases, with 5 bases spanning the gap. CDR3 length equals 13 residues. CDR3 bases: TGTGCCAGTAGTATAGGAGCGAACTATGGCTACACCTTC. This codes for CASSIGANYGYTF.

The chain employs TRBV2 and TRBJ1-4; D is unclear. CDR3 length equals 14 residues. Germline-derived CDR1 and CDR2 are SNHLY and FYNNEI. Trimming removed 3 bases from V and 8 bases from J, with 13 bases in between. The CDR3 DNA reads TGTGCCAGCAGTGACGCGGCCGTGGACGAAAAACTGTTTTTT. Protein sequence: CASSDAAVDEKLFF.

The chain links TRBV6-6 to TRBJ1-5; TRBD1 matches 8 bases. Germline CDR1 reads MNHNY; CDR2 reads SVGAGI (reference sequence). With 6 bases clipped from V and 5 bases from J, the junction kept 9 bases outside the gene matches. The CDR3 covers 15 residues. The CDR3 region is CASRPTTGVDQPQHF. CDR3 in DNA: TGTGCCAGCAGACCTACGACAGGGGTGGATCAGCCCCAGCATTTT.

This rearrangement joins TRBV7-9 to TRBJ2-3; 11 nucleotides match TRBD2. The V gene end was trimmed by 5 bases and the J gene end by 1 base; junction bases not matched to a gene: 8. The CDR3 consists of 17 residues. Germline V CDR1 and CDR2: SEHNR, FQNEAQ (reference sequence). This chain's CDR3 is CASSQTSGAPGTDTQYF. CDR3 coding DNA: TGTGCCAGCAGCCAGACTAGCGGGGCCCCCGGCACAGATACGCAGTATTTT. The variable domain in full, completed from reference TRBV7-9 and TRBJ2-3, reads DTGVSQNPRHKITKRGQNVTFRCDPISEHNRLYWYRQTLGQGPEFLTYFQNEAQLEKSRLLSDRFSAERPKGSFSTLEIQRTEQGDSAMYLCASSQTSGAPGTDTQYFGPGTRLTVL.

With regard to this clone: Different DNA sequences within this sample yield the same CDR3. CDR3 protein: CASSFPTGELFF. In DNA, the CDR3 is TGTGCCAGCAGCTTCCCCACTGGGGAGCTGTTTTTT. The chain recombines TRBV7-3 with TRBJ2-2, with D hard to call. V lost 3 bases and J 8 bases, leaving 7 bases between the germline ends. Germline CDR1 SGHTA, CDR2 FQGTGA. The CDR3 has 12 amino acids.

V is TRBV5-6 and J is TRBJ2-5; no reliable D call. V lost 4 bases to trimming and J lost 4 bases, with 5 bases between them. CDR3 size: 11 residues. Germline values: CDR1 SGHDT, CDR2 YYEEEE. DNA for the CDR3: TGTGCCAGCAGCGTAGGAGAGACCCAGTACTTC. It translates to CASSVGETQYF.

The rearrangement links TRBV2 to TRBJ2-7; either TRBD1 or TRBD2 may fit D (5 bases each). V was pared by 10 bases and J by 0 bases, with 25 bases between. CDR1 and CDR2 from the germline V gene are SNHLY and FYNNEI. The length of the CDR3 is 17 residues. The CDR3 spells CAITTTTGASLSYEQYF. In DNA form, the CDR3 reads TGTGCCATCACGACTACTACTGGGGCCTCCCTCTCCTACGAGCAGTACTTC. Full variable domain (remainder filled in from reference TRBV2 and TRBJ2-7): EPEVTQTPSHQVTQMGQEVILRCVPISNHLYFYWYRQILGQKVEFLVSFYNNEISEKSEIFDDQFSVERPDGSNFTLKIRSTKLEDSAMYFCAITTTTGASLSYEQYFGPGTRLTVT.

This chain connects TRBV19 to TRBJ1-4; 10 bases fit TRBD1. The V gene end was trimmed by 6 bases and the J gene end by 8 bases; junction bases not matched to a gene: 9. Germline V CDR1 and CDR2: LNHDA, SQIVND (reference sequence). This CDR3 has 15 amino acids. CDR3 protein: CASRRSGTGDEKLFF. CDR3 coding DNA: TGTGCCAGTAGACGATCCGGGACAGGGGACGAAAAACTGTTTTTT. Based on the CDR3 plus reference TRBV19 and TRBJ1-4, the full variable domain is DGGITQSPKYLFRKEGQNVTLSCEQNLNHDAMYWYRQDPGQGLRLIYYSQIVNDFQKGDIAEGYSVSREKKESFPLTVTSAQKNPTAFYLCASRRSGTGDEKLFFGSGTQLSVL.

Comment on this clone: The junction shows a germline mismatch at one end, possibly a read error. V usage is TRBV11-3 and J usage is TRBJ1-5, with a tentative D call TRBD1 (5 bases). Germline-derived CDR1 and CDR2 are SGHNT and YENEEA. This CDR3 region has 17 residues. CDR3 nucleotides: TGTGCCAGCAGCTTAGAGGTATTCGGGGGGAAAAAATCAGCCCCAGCATTT. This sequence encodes CASSLEVFGGKKSAPAF.

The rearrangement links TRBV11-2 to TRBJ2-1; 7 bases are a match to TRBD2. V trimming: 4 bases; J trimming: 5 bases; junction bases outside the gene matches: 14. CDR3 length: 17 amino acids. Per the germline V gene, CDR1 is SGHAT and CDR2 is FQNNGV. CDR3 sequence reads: CASSSKPPWGGDNEQFF. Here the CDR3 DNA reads TGTGCCAGCAGCTCAAAACCCCCTTGGGGGGGGGACAATGAGCAGTTCTTC.

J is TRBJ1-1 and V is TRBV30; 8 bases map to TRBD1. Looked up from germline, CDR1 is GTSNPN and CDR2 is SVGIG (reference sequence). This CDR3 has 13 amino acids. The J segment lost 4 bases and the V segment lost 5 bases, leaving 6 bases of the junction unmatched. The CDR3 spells CAWGLDRGTEAFF. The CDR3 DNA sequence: TGTGCCTGGGGCCTAGACAGGGGCACTGAAGCTTTCTTT. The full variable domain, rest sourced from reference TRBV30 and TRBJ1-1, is SQTIHQWPATLVQPVGSPLSLECTVEGTSNPNLYWYRQAAGRGLQLLFYSVGIGQISSEVPQNLSASRPQDRQFILSSKKLLLSDSGFYLCAWGLDRGTEAFFGQGTRLTVV.

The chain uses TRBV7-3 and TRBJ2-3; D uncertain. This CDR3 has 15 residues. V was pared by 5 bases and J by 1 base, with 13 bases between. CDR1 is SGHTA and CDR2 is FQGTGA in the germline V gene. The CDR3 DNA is TGTGCCAGCAGCCCACCAGTATCTGGCACAGATACGCAGTATTTT. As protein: CASSPPVSGTDTQYF.

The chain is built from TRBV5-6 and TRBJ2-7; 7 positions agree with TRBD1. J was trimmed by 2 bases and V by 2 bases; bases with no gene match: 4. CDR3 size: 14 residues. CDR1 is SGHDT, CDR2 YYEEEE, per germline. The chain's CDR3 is CASSLIGTAYEQYF. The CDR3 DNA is TGTGCCAGCAGCTTAATAGGGACAGCCTACGAGCAGTACTTC. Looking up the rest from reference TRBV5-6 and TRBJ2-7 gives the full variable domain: DAGVTQSPTHLIKTRGQQVTLRCSPKSGHDTVSWYQQALGQGPQFIFQYYEEEERQRGNFPDRFSGHQFPNYSSELNVNALLLGDSALYLCASSLIGTAYEQYFGPGTRLTVT.

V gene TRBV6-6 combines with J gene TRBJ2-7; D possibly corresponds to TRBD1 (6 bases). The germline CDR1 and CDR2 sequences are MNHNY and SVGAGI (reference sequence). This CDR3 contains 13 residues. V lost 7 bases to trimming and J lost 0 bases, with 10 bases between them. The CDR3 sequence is CASIEDSSYEQYF. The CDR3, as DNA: TGTGCCAGCATCGAGGACAGCTCCTACGAGCAGTACTTC.

CDR3: CASSLGGLEQYF. In DNA form, the CDR3 reads TGTGCCAGCAGCTTAGGAGGCCTCGAGCAGTACTTC. The chain recombines TRBV7-9 with TRBJ2-7; D gene uncertain. The length of the CDR3 is 12 residues. Trimming removed 1 base from V and 6 bases from J, with 7 bases in between. Per germline, CDR1 SEHNR and CDR2 FQNEAQ (reference sequence).

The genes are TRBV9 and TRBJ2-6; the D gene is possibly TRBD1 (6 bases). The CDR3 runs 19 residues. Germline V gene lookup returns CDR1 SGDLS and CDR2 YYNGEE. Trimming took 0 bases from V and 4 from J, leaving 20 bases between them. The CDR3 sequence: CASSVGGPNNRAGANVLTF. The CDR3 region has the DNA TGTGCCAGCAGCGTAGGTGGACCGAACAACAGGGCCGGGGCCAACGTCCTGACTTTC.

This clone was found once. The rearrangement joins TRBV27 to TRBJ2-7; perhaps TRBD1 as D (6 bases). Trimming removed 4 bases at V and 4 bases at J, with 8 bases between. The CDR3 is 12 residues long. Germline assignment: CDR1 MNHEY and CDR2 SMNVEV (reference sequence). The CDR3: CASSSGAYEQYF. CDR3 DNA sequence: TGTGCCAGCAGTTCAGGGGCTTACGAGCAGTACTTC.

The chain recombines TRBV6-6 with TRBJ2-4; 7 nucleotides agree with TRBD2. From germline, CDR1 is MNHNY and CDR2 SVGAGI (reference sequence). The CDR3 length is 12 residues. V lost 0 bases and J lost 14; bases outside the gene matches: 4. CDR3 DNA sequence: TGTGCCAGCAGTTACTCGGGGGGGATTAAGTACTTC. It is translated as CASSYSGGIKYF.

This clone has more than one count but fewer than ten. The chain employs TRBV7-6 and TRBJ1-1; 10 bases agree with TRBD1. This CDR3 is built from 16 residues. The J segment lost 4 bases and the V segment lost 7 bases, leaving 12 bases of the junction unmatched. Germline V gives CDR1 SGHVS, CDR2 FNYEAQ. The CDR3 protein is CASKAGTGDLLTEAFF. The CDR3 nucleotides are TGTGCCAGCAAAGCGGGGACAGGGGATTTGCTCACTGAAGCTTTCTTT.

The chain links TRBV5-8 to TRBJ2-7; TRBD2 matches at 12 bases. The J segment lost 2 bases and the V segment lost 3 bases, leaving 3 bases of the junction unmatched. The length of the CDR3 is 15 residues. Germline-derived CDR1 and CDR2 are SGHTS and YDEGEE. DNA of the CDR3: TGTGCCAGCAGCTCGACTAGCGGGGGCCCCTACGAGCAGTACTTC. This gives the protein CASSSTSGGPYEQYF.

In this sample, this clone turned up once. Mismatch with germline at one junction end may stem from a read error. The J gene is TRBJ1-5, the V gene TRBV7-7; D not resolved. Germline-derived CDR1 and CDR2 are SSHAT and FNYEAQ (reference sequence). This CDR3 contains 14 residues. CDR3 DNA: TGTGCTAGCAGCTTAGCGCGCCGAGCACAGCCCCAGCATTTT. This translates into CASSLARRAQPQHF.

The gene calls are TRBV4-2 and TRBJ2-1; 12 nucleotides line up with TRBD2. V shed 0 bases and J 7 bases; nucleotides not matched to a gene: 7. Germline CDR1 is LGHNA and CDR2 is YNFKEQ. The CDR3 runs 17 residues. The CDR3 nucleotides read TGTGCCAGCAGCCAAGAGCTAGCGGGGGGGCTGTGGAATGAGCAGTTCTTC. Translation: CASSQELAGGLWNEQFF.

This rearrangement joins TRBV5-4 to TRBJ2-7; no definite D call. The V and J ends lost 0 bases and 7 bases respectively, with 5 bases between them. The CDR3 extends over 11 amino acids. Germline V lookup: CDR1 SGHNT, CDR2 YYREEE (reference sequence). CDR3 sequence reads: CASSLGREQYF. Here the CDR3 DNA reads TGTGCCAGCAGCTTGGGGCGTGAGCAGTACTTC.